A selection of T cell receptor beta chains follows, all from one sample in a study of human T cells and chemical hapten exposure. Using its own MiXCR run on the RACE reads, TCRdb lists one record per CDR3 protein. The sample has roughly 250,000 distinct CDR3 sequences; approximately 8.6% are singletons. Sequencing was performed on whole blood, taken in connection with sensitization to the hapten diphenylcyclopropenone (DPC). The receptors stem from a woman aged 40 to 49 with alopecia areata. Some clones in this sample may be carry-over from other donors' samples. The CDR3 runs from the conserved cysteine through the conserved F or W. The D gene is left open where the match is weak. Some rows have no size entry. The others give once, few or many, or a class for an expanded clone.

V gene	J gene	clone size	D gene	CDR3 protein	CDR3 DNA
TRBV4-3	TRBJ1-2	.	.	CASSQGLGDFNYGYTF	TGCGCCAGCAGCCAAGGTTTGGGAGACTTTAACTATGGCTACACCTTC
TRBV4-1	TRBJ1-4	.	.	CASSRGMGRTNEKLFF	TGCGCCAGCAGCCGCGGAATGGGGAGAACTAATGAAAAACTGTTTTTT
TRBV6-5	TRBJ1-6	few	.	CASSYWSDSPLHF	TGTGCCAGCAGTTACTGGTCAGATTCACCCCTCCACTTT
TRBV18	TRBJ1-2	few	.	CASSPEGSTYGYTF	TGTGCCAGCTCACCAGAGGGTTCAACCTATGGCTACACCTTC
TRBV7-9	TRBJ1-2	few	.	CASSLAGFGYGYTF	TGTGCCAGCAGCTTAGCAGGGTTTGGGTATGGCTACACCTTC
TRBV5-1	TRBJ2-1	.	.	CASSPRNTPREQFF	TGCGCCAGCAGCCCCCGTAACACTCCGCGTGAGCAGTTCTTC
TRBV2	TRBJ2-7	.	.	CASSIRDSLSEQYF	TGTGCCAGCAGTATAAGGGATTCCCTCAGCGAGCAGTACTTC
TRBV6-2/TRBV6-3	TRBJ2-1	few	TRBD2	CASSIFSGKGNEQFF	TGTGCCAGCAGTATATTTAGCGGGAAAGGCAATGAGCAGTTCTTC
TRBV7-9	TRBJ2-1	.	.	CASSFWTNYNEQFF	TGTGCCAGCAGCTTCTGGACCAACTACAATGAGCAGTTCTTC
TRBV6-6	TRBJ1-6	.	TRBD1	CASSRGQGSSYNSPLHF	TGTGCCAGCAGTCGGGGACAGGGGAGCTCCTATAATTCACCCCTCCACTTT
TRBV12-3/TRBV12-4	TRBJ2-5	few	TRBD2	CASSLREGREETQYF	TGTGCCAGCAGTTTACGGGAGGGCAGAGAGGAGACCCAGTACTTC
TRBV12-3/TRBV12-4	TRBJ1-2	few	.	CASTSTQVRGRHGYTF	TGTGCCAGCACTTCCACCCAGGTTCGGGGACGTCATGGCTACACCTTC
TRBV12-3/TRBV12-4	TRBJ2-2	many	TRBD2	CASSPTSGSMAGELFF	TGTGCCAGCAGTCCAACTAGCGGGAGTATGGCCGGGGAGCTGTTTTTT
TRBV6-2/TRBV6-3	TRBJ2-7	.	TRBD2	CASTNEMASGSYEQYF	TGTGCCAGCACCAATGAGATGGCTAGCGGGAGTTACGAGCAGTACTTC
TRBV4-3	TRBJ1-1	few	.	CASSQTGTSEAFF	TGCGCCAGCAGCCAGACGGGGACTTCTGAAGCTTTCTTT
TRBV12-3/TRBV12-4	TRBJ1-5	.	.	CASSWTEDQPQHF	TGTGCCAGCAGTTGGACTGAAGATCAGCCCCAGCATTTT
TRBV14	TRBJ1-1	.	.	CASSQAAGTEAFF	TGTGCCAGCAGCCAAGCTGCTGGCACTGAAGCTTTCTTT
TRBV7-9	TRBJ2-1	few	.	CASRSLGRDNEQFF	TGTGCCAGCCGATCTTTGGGAAGGGACAATGAGCAGTTCTTC
TRBV28	TRBJ2-1	.	.	CASNSGTYNEQFF	TGTGCCAGCAACAGCGGGACATACAATGAGCAGTTCTTC
TRBV27	TRBJ1-3	few	.	CASSSGNTIYF	TGTGCCAGCAGCTCAGGAAACACCATATATTTT
TRBV7-8	TRBJ1-1	many	.	CASSSRRLNTEAFF	TGTGCCAGCAGCTCTAGACGGTTGAACACTGAAGCTTTCTTT
TRBV30	TRBJ2-1	few	.	CAWRSQGGSYNEQFF	TGTGCCTGGAGGTCTCAGGGCGGCTCCTACAATGAGCAGTTCTTC
TRBV4-2	TRBJ2-7	few	TRBD1	CASSQDLGQGAYEQYF	TGTGCCAGCAGCCAAGATCTGGGACAGGGGGCCTACGAGCAGTACTTC
TRBV4-3	TRBJ1-4	few	.	CASSQDGLGVVFF	TGCGCCAGCAGCCAAGATGGACTTGGAGTGGTGTTTTTT
TRBV7-9	TRBJ2-1	few	TRBD2	CASSKTLPSGTRDEQFF	TGTGCCAGCAGCAAGACTCTTCCTAGCGGGACGCGCGATGAGCAGTTCTTC
TRBV3-1	TRBJ1-1	.	.	CASSQGSQNTEAFF	TGTGCCAGCAGCCAAGGATCCCAGAACACTGAAGCTTTCTTT
TRBV29-1	TRBJ2-7	many	.	CSVDEGRGNYEQYF	TGCAGCGTTGACGAAGGCAGGGGCAACTACGAGCAGTACTTC
TRBV18	TRBJ2-1	few	TRBD2	CASSPPPRLAGGDEQFF	TGTGCCAGCTCACCCCCCCCCCGGTTAGCGGGAGGTGATGAGCAGTTCTTC
TRBV6-2/TRBV6-3	TRBJ1-2	few	TRBD1	CASSLTGVYGYTF	TGTGCCAGCAGTCTGACAGGGGTATATGGCTACACCTTC
TRBV4-2	TRBJ2-3	few	.	CASSQLFTDTQYF	TGTGCCAGCAGCCAATTGTTTACAGATACGCAGTATTTT
TRBV5-1	TRBJ2-7	few	.	CASRTSGGPYEQYF	TGCGCCAGCAGGACTAGTGGAGGCCCCTACGAGCAGTACTTC
TRBV11-1	TRBJ2-7	many	.	CASSLGRGGNYEQYF	TGTGCCAGCAGCTTAGGTCGGGGAGGAAACTACGAGCAGTACTTC
TRBV29-1	TRBJ2-1	.	.	CSVDPYPYNEQFF	TGCAGCGTTGATCCGTACCCCTACAATGAGCAGTTCTTC
TRBV4-2	TRBJ2-6	few	.	CASSQGRSGANVLTF	TGTGCCAGCAGCCAGGGGCGCTCTGGGGCCAACGTCCTGACTTTC
TRBV29-1	TRBJ2-7	many	.	CSVGRGSVSYEQYF	TGCAGCGTTGGAAGGGGGTCAGTCTCCTACGAGCAGTACTTC
TRBV28	TRBJ2-4	.	.	CASSLSSSKNIQYF	TGTGCCAGCAGTTTATCTAGCAGTAAAAACATTCAGTACTTC
TRBV11-2	TRBJ1-5	few	.	CASSRQFNQPQHF	TGTGCCAGCAGCCGACAGTTTAATCAGCCCCAGCATTTT